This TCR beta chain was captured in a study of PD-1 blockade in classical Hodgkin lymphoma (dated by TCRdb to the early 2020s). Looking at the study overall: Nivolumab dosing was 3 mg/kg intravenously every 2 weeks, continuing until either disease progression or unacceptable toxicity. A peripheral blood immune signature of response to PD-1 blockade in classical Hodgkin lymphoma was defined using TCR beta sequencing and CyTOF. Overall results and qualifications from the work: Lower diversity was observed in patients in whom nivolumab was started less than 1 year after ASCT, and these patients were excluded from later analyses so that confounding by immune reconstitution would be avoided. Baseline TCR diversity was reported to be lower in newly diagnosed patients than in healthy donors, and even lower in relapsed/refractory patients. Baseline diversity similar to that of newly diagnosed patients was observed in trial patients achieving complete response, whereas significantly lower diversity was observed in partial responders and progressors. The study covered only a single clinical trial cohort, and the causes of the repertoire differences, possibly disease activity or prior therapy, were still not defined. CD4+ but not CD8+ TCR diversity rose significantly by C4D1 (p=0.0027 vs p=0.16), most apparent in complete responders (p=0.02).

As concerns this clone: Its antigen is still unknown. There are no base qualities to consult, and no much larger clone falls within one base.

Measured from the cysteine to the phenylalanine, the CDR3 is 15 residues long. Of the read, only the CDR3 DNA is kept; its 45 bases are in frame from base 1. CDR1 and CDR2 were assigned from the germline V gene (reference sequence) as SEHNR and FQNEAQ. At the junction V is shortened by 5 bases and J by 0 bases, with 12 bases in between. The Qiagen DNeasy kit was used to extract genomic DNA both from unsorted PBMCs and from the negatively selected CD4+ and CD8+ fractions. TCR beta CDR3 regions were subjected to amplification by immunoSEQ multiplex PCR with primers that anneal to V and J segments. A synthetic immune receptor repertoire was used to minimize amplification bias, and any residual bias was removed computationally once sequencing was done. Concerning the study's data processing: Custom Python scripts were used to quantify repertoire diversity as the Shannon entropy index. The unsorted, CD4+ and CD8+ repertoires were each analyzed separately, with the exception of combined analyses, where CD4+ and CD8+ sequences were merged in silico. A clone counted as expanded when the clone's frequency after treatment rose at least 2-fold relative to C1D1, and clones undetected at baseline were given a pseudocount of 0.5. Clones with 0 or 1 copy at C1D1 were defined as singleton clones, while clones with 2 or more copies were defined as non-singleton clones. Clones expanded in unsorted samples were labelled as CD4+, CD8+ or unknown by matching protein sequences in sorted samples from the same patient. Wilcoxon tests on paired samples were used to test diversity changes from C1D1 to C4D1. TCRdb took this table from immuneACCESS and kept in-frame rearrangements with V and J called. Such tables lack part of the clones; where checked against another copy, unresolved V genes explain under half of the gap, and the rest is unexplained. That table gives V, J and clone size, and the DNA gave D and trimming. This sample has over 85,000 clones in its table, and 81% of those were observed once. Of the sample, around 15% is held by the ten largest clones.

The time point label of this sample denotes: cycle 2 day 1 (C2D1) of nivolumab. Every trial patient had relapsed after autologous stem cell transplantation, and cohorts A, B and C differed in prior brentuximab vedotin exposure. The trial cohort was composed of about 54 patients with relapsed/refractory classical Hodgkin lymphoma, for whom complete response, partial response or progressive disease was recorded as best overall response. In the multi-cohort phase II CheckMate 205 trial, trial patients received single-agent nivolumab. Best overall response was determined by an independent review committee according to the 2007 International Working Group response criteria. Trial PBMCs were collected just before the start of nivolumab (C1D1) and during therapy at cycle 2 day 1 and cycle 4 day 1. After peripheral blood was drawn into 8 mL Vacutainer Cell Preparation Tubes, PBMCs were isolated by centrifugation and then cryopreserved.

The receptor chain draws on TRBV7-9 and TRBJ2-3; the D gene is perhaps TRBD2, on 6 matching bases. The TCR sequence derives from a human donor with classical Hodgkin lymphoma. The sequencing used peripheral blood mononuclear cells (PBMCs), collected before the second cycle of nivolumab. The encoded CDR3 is CASSPRELSTDTQYF. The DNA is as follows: TGTGCCAGCAGCCCCCGGGAGCTGAGCACAGATACGCAGTATTTT.